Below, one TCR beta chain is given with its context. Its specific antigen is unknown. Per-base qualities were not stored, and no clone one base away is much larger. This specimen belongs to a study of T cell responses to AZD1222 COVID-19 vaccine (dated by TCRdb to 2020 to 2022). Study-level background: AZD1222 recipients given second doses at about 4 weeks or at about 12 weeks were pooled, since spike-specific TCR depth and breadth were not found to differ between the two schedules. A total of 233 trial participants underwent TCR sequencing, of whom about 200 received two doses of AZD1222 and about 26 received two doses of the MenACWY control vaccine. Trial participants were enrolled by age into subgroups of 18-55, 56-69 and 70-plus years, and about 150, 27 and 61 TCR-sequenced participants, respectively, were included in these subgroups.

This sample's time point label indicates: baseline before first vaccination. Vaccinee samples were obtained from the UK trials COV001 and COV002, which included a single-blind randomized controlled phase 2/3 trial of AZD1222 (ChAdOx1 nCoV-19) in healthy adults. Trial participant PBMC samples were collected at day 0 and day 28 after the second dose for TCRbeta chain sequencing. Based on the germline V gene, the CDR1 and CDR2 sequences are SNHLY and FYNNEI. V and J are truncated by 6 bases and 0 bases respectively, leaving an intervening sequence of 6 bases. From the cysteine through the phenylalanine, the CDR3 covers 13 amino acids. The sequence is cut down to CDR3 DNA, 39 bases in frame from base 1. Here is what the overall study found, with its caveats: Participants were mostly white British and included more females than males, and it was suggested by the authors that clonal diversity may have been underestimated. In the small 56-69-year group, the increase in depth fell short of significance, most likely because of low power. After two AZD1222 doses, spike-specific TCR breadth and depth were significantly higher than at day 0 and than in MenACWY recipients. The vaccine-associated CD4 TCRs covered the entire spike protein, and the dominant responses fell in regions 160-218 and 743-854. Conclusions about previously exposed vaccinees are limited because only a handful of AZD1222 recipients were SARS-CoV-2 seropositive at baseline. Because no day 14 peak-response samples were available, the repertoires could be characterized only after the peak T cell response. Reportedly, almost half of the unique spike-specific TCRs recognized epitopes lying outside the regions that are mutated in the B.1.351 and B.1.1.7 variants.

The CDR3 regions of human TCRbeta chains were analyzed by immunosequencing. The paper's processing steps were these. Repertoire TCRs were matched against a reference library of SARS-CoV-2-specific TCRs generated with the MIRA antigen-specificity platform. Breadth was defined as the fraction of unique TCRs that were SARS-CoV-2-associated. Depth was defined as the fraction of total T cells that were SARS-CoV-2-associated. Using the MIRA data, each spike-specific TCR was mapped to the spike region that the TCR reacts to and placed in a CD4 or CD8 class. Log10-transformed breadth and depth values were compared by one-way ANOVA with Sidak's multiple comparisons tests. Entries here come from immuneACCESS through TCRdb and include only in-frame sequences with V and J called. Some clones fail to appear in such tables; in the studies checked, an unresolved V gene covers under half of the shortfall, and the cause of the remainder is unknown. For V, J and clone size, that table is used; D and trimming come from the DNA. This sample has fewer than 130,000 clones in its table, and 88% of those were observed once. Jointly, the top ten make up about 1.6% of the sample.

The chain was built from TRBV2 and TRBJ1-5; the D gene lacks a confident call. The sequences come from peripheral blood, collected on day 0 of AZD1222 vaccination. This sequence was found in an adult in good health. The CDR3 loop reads CASSADSNQPQHF. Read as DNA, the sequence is TGTGCCAGCAGCGCTGATAGCAATCAGCCCCAGCATTTT.